This passage covers 20 T cell receptor beta chains from one sample sequenced in a study of regulatory T cells in long-lasting Graves disease. Sample time point: persistent/refractory GD, antithyroid drugs over 5 years with positive TRAb. The TCR library was made from RNA that had been extracted from PBMCs in TRIzol. The TCR beta library used iRepertoire HTBI primers with Arm-PCR amplification of CDR3. Each CDR3 protein is one row after TCRdb ran MiXCR on the multiplex PCR reads. The sample includes over 650,000 distinct CDR3 sequences, 30% of them seen just once. The sequences come from peripheral blood mononuclear cells (PBMCs), collected when the disease was refractory, from a patient treated with antithyroid drugs. The source of these receptors is a female donor with Graves disease.

This clonotype was seen at least ten times. The chain couples TRBV6-1 to TRBJ2-7, with 13 bases aligning to TRBD2. V shed 8 bases, J shed 2 bases, and the junction held 9 bases outside the gene matches. The CDR3 consists of 16 residues. Per the germline V gene, CDR1 is MNHNS and CDR2 is SASEGT. Here the CDR3 DNA reads TGTGCCAGCGCCCCCCGAGGACTAGCGGGAGCCTACGAGCAGTACTTC. Encoded protein: CASAPRGLAGAYEQYF.

The chain links TRBV6-1 to TRBJ1-1; 8 bases map to TRBD1. CDR1 and CDR2 (germline): MNHNS, SASEGT. The CDR3 is made up of 14 amino acids. V was pared by 11 bases and J by 1 base, with 9 bases of the junction left unmatched. The CDR3 loop is CASFRDRTNTEAFF. For the CDR3, the DNA is TGTGCCTCCTTCCGGGACAGGACGAACACTGAAGCTTTCTTT.

This clonotype has just a few counts. The rearrangement joins TRBV10-3 to TRBJ1-1, with 7 bases fitting TRBD1. CDR1 ENHRY and CDR2 SYGVKD come from the germline V gene. The CDR3 runs 15 residues. V shed 6 bases and J 1 base; nucleotides not matched to a gene: 8. The CDR3 coding sequence is TGTGCCATCAGGCCCCAGACAGGGACGAACACTGAAGCTTTCTTT. Translation: CAIRPQTGTNTEAFF.

This chain links TRBV11-3 with TRBJ2-3; no definite D call. Trimming shortened V by 1 base and J by 5 bases, and 7 bases separated the two germline ends. CDR1 and CDR2 (germline): SGHNT, YENEEA. The CDR3 has 13 amino acids. CDR3 sequence reads: CASSLGLVDTQYF. The DNA of the CDR3 is TGTGCCAGCAGCTTAGGGTTGGTAGATACGCAGTATTTT.

This clonotype has more than one count but fewer than ten. V usage is TRBV11-2 and J usage is TRBJ2-2; 9 nucleotides agree with TRBD1. The ends lost 3 bases at V and 7 bases at J; junction bases unmatched: 9. CDR3 length equals 16 residues. Germline CDR1 SGHAT, CDR2 FQNNGV. CDR3 bases: TGTGCCAGCAGCTTGAACACAGGGGGCGTCCACGGGGAGCTGTTTTTT. Its translation is CASSLNTGGVHGELFF.

The gene calls are TRBV7-2 and TRBJ1-5, with a weak D call TRBD1 (6 bases). Trimming stripped 3 bases from V and 7 bases from J, with 16 bases between. Germline CDR1 is SGHTA and CDR2 is FQGNSA. The CDR3 runs to 15 residues. CDR3 region: CASSLDGQGYQPQHF. The CDR3 nucleotides are TGTGCCAGCAGCTTGGATGGGCAGGGGTACCAGCCCCAGCATTTT.

This clonotype was detected many times. This chain links TRBV2 with TRBJ1-4, with D perhaps matching TRBD1 (5 bases). Per germline, CDR1 SNHLY and CDR2 FYNNEI. The V gene lost 6 bases and the J gene lost 3 bases, with 14 bases spanning the gap. The CDR3 contains 15 residues. The CDR3 DNA follows: TGTGCCAGCAGACCCAGGGATTGGGCTAATGAAAAACTGTTTTTT. This codes for CASRPRDWANEKLFF.

The table lists this clonotype with a few counts. This chain links TRBV27 with TRBJ2-6; 10 nucleotides match TRBD1. Germline trimming cut 5 bases from V and 0 bases from J; bases unmatched to any gene: 7. This CDR3 comprises 18 residues. Germline lookup yields CDR1 MNHEY and CDR2 SMNVEV (reference sequence). The CDR3 spells CASSPRTGGVSGANVLTF. DNA of the CDR3: TGTGCCAGCAGTCCCCGGACAGGGGGGGTCTCTGGGGCCAACGTCCTGACTTTC.

This clonotype was counted between two and nine times. The chain carries TRBV20-1 and TRBJ1-4; 8 positions agree with TRBD1. The CDR3 totals 13 residues. With 5 bases clipped from V and 8 bases from J, the junction kept 7 bases outside the gene matches. In germline, CDR1 is DFQATT, CDR2 SNEGSKA (reference sequence). The DNA for the CDR3 is TGCAGTGCTGGTGACAGGGGTACGGAAAAACTGTTTTTT. Its protein product is CSAGDRGTEKLFF.

In its sample, this clonotype was seen once. The chain carries TRBV5-1 and TRBJ1-4, with unresolved D. There are 15 residues in the CDR3. Germline V gives CDR1 SGHRS, CDR2 YFSETQ. Deletions cut 1 base from V and 8 bases from J, with 15 bases between. As DNA, the CDR3 is TGCGCCAGCAGCTTGTTGGCAACTGAAGTCGAAAAACTGTTTTTT. This encodes CASSLLATEVEKLFF.

As DNA, the CDR3 is TGTGCCAGCAGTGGGACACGGGCCCACGGGGAGCTGTTTTTT. Amino acid sequence: CASSGTRAHGELFF. The rearrangement uses TRBV25-1 and TRBJ2-2; D is perhaps TRBD1 (5 bases). The V gene's germline CDR1 is MGHDK and CDR2 SYGVNS. CDR3 length: 14 amino acids. With 4 bases removed from V and 7 bases from J, the gap between germline ends came to 13 bases.

This clonotype has more than one count but fewer than ten. The chain combines TRBV6-1 with TRBJ2-4; TRBD1 matches 8 bases. Losses at the gene ends were 2 bases for V and 1 base for J; bases not matched to a gene: 4. The CDR3 is 16 amino acids. Germline CDR1 and CDR2: MNHNS and SASEGT. CDR3 residues: CASSEQTGVAKNIQYF. The CDR3 bases are TGTGCCAGCAGTGAACAGACAGGGGTGGCCAAAAACATTCAGTACTTC.

The chain's CDR3 is CASSQYRTGIGYGYTF. The CDR3 DNA reads as TGCGCCAGCAGCCAATACCGGACAGGGATCGGCTATGGCTACACCTTC. J is TRBJ1-2 and V is TRBV4-1, with 8 positions matching TRBD1. With 2 bases clipped from V and 4 bases from J, the junction kept 9 bases outside the gene matches. CDR1 is MGHRA and CDR2 is YSYEKL in the germline V gene. This CDR3 contains 16 residues.

The J gene is TRBJ1-5, the V gene TRBV19; weak D call: TRBD1 (6 bases). The CDR3 runs to 15 residues. V dropped 7 bases and J dropped 6 bases, with 19 bases sitting between them. Germline V lookup: CDR1 LNHDA, CDR2 SQIVND (reference sequence). DNA of the CDR3: TGTGCCAGTACTCCCTCCGGGGGGGCAGGTCAGCCCCAGCATTTT. It specifies CASTPSGGAGQPQHF.

This clonotype was observed many times. The CDR3 sequence: CASSFGGRASGTQYF. The CDR3 DNA reads TGTGCCAGCAGTTTTGGCGGGAGGGCCTCGGGGACCCAGTACTTC. The rearrangement uses TRBV12-3 or TRBV12-4 and TRBJ2-5; TRBD2 matches at 9 bases. V gave up 3 bases and J gave up 7 bases; unmatched junction bases: 9. The length of the CDR3 is 15 residues.

The chain combines TRBV28 with TRBJ2-7, with 7 bases fitting TRBD2. CDR3 length equals 15 residues. Germline-derived CDR1 and CDR2 are MDHEN and SYDVKM. The trim removed 2 bases at V and 5 bases at J, leaving 9 bases unmatched. This chain's CDR3 is CASSLPPWGRDEQYF. In DNA, the CDR3 is TGTGCCAGCAGTTTACCGCCGTGGGGGAGGGACGAGCAGTACTTC.

V usage is TRBV6-2 or TRBV6-3 and J usage is TRBJ2-3; 10 nucleotides match TRBD2. The CDR3 loop spans 20 amino acids. The germline V gene encodes CDR1 MNHEY and CDR2 SVGEGT. V lost 7 bases, J lost 6 bases, and 25 bases stayed unmatched. CDR3 residues: CASTMTGVGRSGRAGDTQYF. DNA of the CDR3: TGTGCCAGCACTATGACCGGGGTGGGGAGAAGCGGGAGGGCCGGGGATACGCAGTATTTT.

The rearrangement joins TRBV30 to TRBJ1-2; 7 bases fit TRBD1. Per the germline V gene, CDR1 is GTSNPN and CDR2 is SVGIG (reference sequence). V gave up 2 bases and J gave up 6 bases; unmatched junction bases: 15. The CDR3 totals 16 residues. CDR3 region: CAWSKQGLEHLHGYTF. Written as DNA, the CDR3 is TGTGCCTGGAGTAAACAGGGGCTCGAACACCTTCATGGCTACACCTTC.

The table lists this clonotype with many counts. The genes are TRBV2 and TRBJ1-2, with TRBD1 matching 7 bases. V lost 6 bases, J lost 11 bases, and 15 bases stayed unmatched. The V gene's germline CDR1 is SNHLY and CDR2 FYNNEI. CDR3 size: 14 residues. CDR3 bases: TGTGCCAGCAGCCTCGGACAGGCTCCGCATAGGTACACCTTC. It codes for CASSLGQAPHRYTF.

The chain joins TRBV11-2 to TRBJ1-5, with D possibly TRBD1 on 6 matching bases. Trimming cost V 1 base and J 2 bases, with 9 bases left between them. Germline CDR1 SGHAT, CDR2 FQNNGV. This CDR3 has 15 residues. The CDR3 sequence is CASSLGTAGNQPQHF. The CDR3 DNA follows: TGTGCCAGCAGCTTAGGGACAGCCGGCAATCAGCCCCAGCATTTT.